The source of this T cell receptor beta chain is a study of blood T cell repertoires in COVID-19. Across the whole study: Samples came from the United States, Italy and Spain, spanning acute and convalescent COVID-19. Sources were T cells, B-cell-depleted T cells, or PBMCs; the material itself was cDNA or gDNA.

This clone occurred once. Per the original methods: Reference gene primer amplification yielded estimated nucleated cell counts. Using immunoSEQ multiplex PCR, the repertoire was profiled, and TCRdb retains in-frame clones only, with some absent. That table is the source of V, J and clone size, and D and trimming were worked out from the DNA. The sample consists of fewer than 350,000 clones, around 87% of them appearing once. Sequenced: peripheral blood. The receptor was isolated from a woman aged 25 to 39 who had recovered from COVID-19.

CDR3 nucleotide sequence: TGTGCCAGCTCACCGTGGGGAGACTACGAGCAGTACTTC. It codes for CASSPWGDYEQYF. The rearrangement joins TRBV18 to TRBJ2-7, with D perhaps TRBD2 (5 bases). The CDR3 extends over 13 amino acids. The ends were cut back, 3 bases at V and 3 bases at J, with 9 bases in the middle. CDR1 KGHSH and CDR2 LQKENI come from the germline V gene.